What follows describes a single T cell receptor (beta chain). As yet, its antigen is unknown. The sample originates from a study of T-cell memory formation after mild COVID-19. Findings and caveats of the study: Cross-reactive memory seemingly joined, as some responding clones were found in pre-infection memory. Among clones contracting day 15 to 85, CD4/CD8 was balanced, whereas later expanders leaned CD4+.

TCRdb analysed the 5' RACE reads with MiXCR anew, one entry per CDR3 protein. The sample carries about 190,000 distinct CDR3 sequences, roughly 27% recorded once. The TCR comes from an adult woman who had mild COVID-19 (a few samples of this study predate the infection). Cell type and time point are not known. Sequenced material: PBMCs or a T cell subset sorted from them (not recorded which).

This CDR3 reads CSARDFSSSSQYF. CDR3 nucleotide sequence: TGCAGTGCTAGAGATTTTTCTTCGAGTTCGCAGTATTTT. The chain employs TRBV20-1 and TRBJ2-3; D ambiguous. This CDR3 comprises 13 residues. Germline CDR1 is DFQATT and CDR2 is SNEGSKA (reference sequence). The germline V and J ends were trimmed by 0 bases and 10 bases, with 14 bases remaining between them.